This record looks at one TCR beta chain sequence and its context. Its specificity is not known. This entry is derived from a study of OX40 agonist ivuxolimab in advanced cancers. Study in general: With ivuxolimab, an agonistic anti-OX40 (CD134) antibody, patients were treated. Dose-escalation patients were diagnosed with hepatocellular carcinoma, melanoma, renal cell cancer or head and neck cancer. Prior anti-PD-1, anti-PD-L1 or anti-CTLA-4 therapy did not bar entry, and more than 35% had some.

TCRdb's copy holds only in-frame clones and misses some; the assay was immunoSEQ multiplex PCR. The profile shows around 64,000 clones, around 87% of them singletons. Overall study findings and caveats: Which antigen the expanded peripheral T cells recognized is unknown.

Trimming at V came to 5 bases and at J to 8 bases, leaving 9 bases not matched to a gene. The CDR3 is 15 residues long. Germline loops: CDR1 SSHAT, CDR2 FNYEAQ (reference sequence). This clonotype was sampled from an adult with an advanced solid tumor such as melanoma, head and neck, liver or kidney cancer. The rearrangement links TRBV7-7 to TRBJ1-2, with 12 positions matching TRBD1. The sequencing here drew on CD4+ or CD8+ T cells sorted from blood, taken in a trial of the OX40 agonist ivuxolimab. The CDR3 reads CASSPGTGGLGGYTF. The CDR3 nucleotides read TGTGCCAGCAGCCCCGGGACAGGGGGCTTAGGAGGCTACACCTTC.